This is a list of T cell receptor beta chains from one sample in a study of cytomegalovirus exposure and HLA in healthy donors. Clones were sequenced by immunoSEQ multiplex PCR, and TCRdb holds only the in-frame ones, with some missing. The sample has 180,000 or so clones, 70% to 85% seen once. Sequencing was performed on PBMCs. The receptors originated from a boy under 10 years old in good health and CMV-seronegative. Each CDR3 is given with its conserved first and last residue. A D gene is named only where the DNA matches it firmly. Clone size is given for some rows only: seen once, a few or many times, or a class if the clone is expanded.

J gene: TRBJ1-4
V gene: TRBV6-1
clone size: NA
D gene: NA
CDR3 protein: CASSGMGGGTNEKLFF
CDR3 DNA: TGTGCCAGCAGTGGTATGGGGGGAGGAACTAATGAAAAACTGTTTTTT

J gene: TRBJ2-7
V gene: TRBV9
clone size: NA
D gene: TRBD2
CDR3 protein: CASSVGGTSSEQYF
CDR3 DNA: TGTGCCAGCAGCGTAGGGGGGACTAGCTCCGAGCAGTACTTC

J gene: TRBJ2-7
V gene: TRBV7-2
clone size: NA
D gene: TRBD2
CDR3 protein: CASSSRPSSGVYEQYF
CDR3 DNA: TGTGCCAGCAGCTCCAGACCGTCTAGCGGGGTCTACGAGCAGTACTTC

J gene: TRBJ1-4
V gene: TRBV6-1
clone size: few
D gene: NA
CDR3 protein: CASIGSLLRGEKLFF
CDR3 DNA: TGTGCCAGCATTGGGTCGTTATTAAGGGGTGAAAAACTGTTTTTT

J gene: TRBJ2-1
V gene: TRBV7-2
clone size: NA
D gene: TRBD2
CDR3 protein: CASSRAREGYNEQFF
CDR3 DNA: TGTGCCAGCAGCCGAGCGAGGGAGGGCTACAATGAGCAGTTCTTC

J gene: TRBJ1-1
V gene: TRBV4-1
clone size: NA
D gene: NA
CDR3 protein: CASSQEGTKGVFEAFF
CDR3 DNA: TGCGCCAGCAGCCAAGAAGGTACGAAGGGGGTGTTTGAAGCTTTCTTT

J gene: TRBJ1-1
V gene: TRBV6-1
clone size: NA
D gene: NA
CDR3 protein: CASSWVRTEAFF
CDR3 DNA: TGTGCCAGCAGTTGGGTGCGGACTGAAGCTTTCTTT

J gene: TRBJ2-7
V gene: TRBV5-1
clone size: NA
D gene: TRBD1
CDR3 protein: CASRGTGGEQYF
CDR3 DNA: TGCGCCAGCAGAGGGACAGGGGGCGAGCAGTACTTC

J gene: TRBJ2-2
V gene: TRBV9
clone size: NA
D gene: NA
CDR3 protein: CASSVQGGTGELFF
CDR3 DNA: TGTGCCAGCAGCGTCCAGGGAGGCACCGGGGAGCTGTTTTTT

J gene: TRBJ2-5
V gene: TRBV19
clone size: NA
D gene: NA
CDR3 protein: CASSHRAGRQGLETQYF
CDR3 DNA: TGTGCCAGTAGTCACCGCGCTGGCCGCCAGGGGTTAGAGACCCAGTACTTC

J gene: TRBJ1-1
V gene: TRBV5-1
clone size: NA
D gene: NA
CDR3 protein: CASSLRGLDTEAFF
CDR3 DNA: TGCGCCAGCAGCTTAAGGGGATTGGACACTGAAGCTTTCTTT

J gene: TRBJ2-7
V gene: TRBV27
clone size: NA
D gene: NA
CDR3 protein: CASSSGNGQYF
CDR3 DNA: TGTGCCAGCAGTTCAGGGAACGGGCAGTACTTC

J gene: TRBJ2-7
V gene: TRBV4-1
clone size: once
D gene: TRBD2
CDR3 protein: CASSQDAGGGHFYEQYF
CDR3 DNA: TGCGCCAGCAGCCAAGATGCGGGGGGGGGTCACTTTTACGAGCAGTACTTC

J gene: TRBJ2-1
V gene: TRBV7-2
clone size: NA
D gene: NA
CDR3 protein: CASSLSGFEQFF
CDR3 DNA: TGTGCCAGCAGCTTATCGGGGTTTGAGCAGTTCTTC

J gene: TRBJ1-3
V gene: TRBV4-3
clone size: few
D gene: NA
CDR3 protein: CASSPEGRSGNTIYF
CDR3 DNA: TGCGCCAGCAGCCCAGAGGGGCGCTCTGGAAACACCATATATTTT

J gene: TRBJ2-3
V gene: TRBV11-3
clone size: NA
D gene: NA
CDR3 protein: CASSSRGGRDTQYF
CDR3 DNA: TGTGCCAGCAGTTCCCGTGGGGGGAGAGATACGCAGTATTTT

J gene: TRBJ2-3
V gene: TRBV6-1
clone size: NA
D gene: NA
CDR3 protein: CASSESQGPDTQYF
CDR3 DNA: TGTGCCAGCAGTGAAAGTCAGGGTCCAGATACGCAGTATTTT

J gene: TRBJ1-6
V gene: TRBV19
clone size: NA
D gene: TRBD1
CDR3 protein: CASSPSGTVNSPLHF
CDR3 DNA: TGTGCCAGTAGTCCCTCCGGGACAGTTAATTCACCCCTCCACTTT

J gene: TRBJ1-5
V gene: TRBV6-1
clone size: once
D gene: NA
CDR3 protein: CASSGTVYSNQPQHF
CDR3 DNA: TGTGCCAGCAGTGGGACAGTTTATAGCAATCAGCCCCAGCATTTT

J gene: TRBJ1-1
V gene: TRBV19
clone size: NA
D gene: NA
CDR3 protein: CAARGGYSDTEAFF
CDR3 DNA: TGTGCCGCTAGGGGGGGGTATTCGGACACTGAAGCTTTCTTT

J gene: TRBJ1-5
V gene: TRBV18
clone size: NA
D gene: NA
CDR3 protein: CASSPGRQFQPQHF
CDR3 DNA: TGTGCCAGCTCACCCGGCCGACAGTTCCAGCCCCAGCATTTT

J gene: TRBJ1-5
V gene: TRBV2
clone size: NA
D gene: NA
CDR3 protein: CASTIGGAQPQHF
CDR3 DNA: TGTGCCAGCACAATTGGTGGGGCCCAGCCCCAGCATTTT

J gene: TRBJ2-6
V gene: TRBV7-2
clone size: NA
D gene: NA
CDR3 protein: CASSLYSSGANVLTF
CDR3 DNA: TGTGCCAGCAGCTTGTATAGCTCTGGGGCCAACGTCCTGACTTTC

J gene: TRBJ2-1
V gene: TRBV10-3
clone size: NA
D gene: TRBD1
CDR3 protein: CAISPNNPTGRNEQFF
CDR3 DNA: TGTGCCATCAGCCCCAATAATCCGACAGGGCGGAATGAGCAGTTCTTC

J gene: TRBJ1-3
V gene: TRBV30
clone size: NA
D gene: NA
CDR3 protein: CAWSVASGNTIYF
CDR3 DNA: TGTGCCTGGAGTGTGGCCTCTGGAAACACCATATATTTT

J gene: TRBJ1-2
V gene: TRBV4-3
clone size: NA
D gene: NA
CDR3 protein: CASSQDGTPYGYTF
CDR3 DNA: TGCGCCAGCAGCCAAGACGGGACACCCTATGGCTACACCTTC

J gene: TRBJ2-5
V gene: TRBV7-2
clone size: once
D gene: NA
CDR3 protein: CASSLWSTQETQYF
CDR3 DNA: TGTGCCAGCAGCTTATGGAGTACGCAAGAGACCCAGTACTTC

J gene: TRBJ2-4
V gene: TRBV5-4
clone size: NA
D gene: TRBD2
CDR3 protein: CASSQGLAGENIQYF
CDR3 DNA: TGTGCCAGCAGCCAGGGACTAGCGGGGGAAAACATTCAGTACTTC

J gene: TRBJ1-2
V gene: TRBV2
clone size: NA
D gene: NA
CDR3 protein: CASSVTGDRLYGYTF
CDR3 DNA: TGTGCCAGCAGCGTTACAGGAGACAGACTCTATGGCTACACCTTC

J gene: TRBJ2-7
V gene: TRBV28
clone size: NA
D gene: TRBD1
CDR3 protein: CASRRHIRDRVYEQYF
CDR3 DNA: TGTGCCAGCAGACGGCACATCCGGGACAGGGTCTACGAGCAGTACTTC

J gene: TRBJ2-5
V gene: TRBV5-4
clone size: NA
D gene: TRBD2
CDR3 protein: CASSYIGRGQETQYF
CDR3 DNA: TGTGCCAGCAGCTACATTGGGAGGGGACAAGAGACCCAGTACTTC

J gene: TRBJ1-1
V gene: TRBV5-1
clone size: NA
D gene: NA
CDR3 protein: CASSLIGRGANTEAFF
CDR3 DNA: TGCGCCAGCAGCTTAATAGGGCGGGGGGCGAACACTGAAGCTTTCTTT

J gene: TRBJ1-1
V gene: TRBV11-3
clone size: NA
D gene: NA
CDR3 protein: CASSTRLNTEAFF
CDR3 DNA: TGTGCCAGCAGCACGCGCCTAAACACTGAAGCTTTCTTT

J gene: TRBJ1-6
V gene: TRBV11-2
clone size: NA
D gene: NA
CDR3 protein: CASSLVSLRETNSPLHF
CDR3 DNA: TGTGCCAGCAGCTTAGTCTCGTTACGGGAGACTAATTCACCCCTCCACTTT

J gene: TRBJ1-5
V gene: TRBV19
clone size: NA
D gene: NA
CDR3 protein: CASSIGGGEFSNQPQHF
CDR3 DNA: TGTGCCAGTAGTATAGGGGGGGGCGAGTTTAGCAATCAGCCCCAGCATTTT

J gene: TRBJ2-5
V gene: TRBV2
clone size: NA
D gene: NA
CDR3 protein: CASIRRAQETQYF
CDR3 DNA: TGTGCCAGCATTAGGCGGGCACAAGAGACCCAGTACTTC

J gene: TRBJ1-1
V gene: TRBV7-9
clone size: NA
D gene: TRBD1
CDR3 protein: CASSSRTGERREAFF
CDR3 DNA: TGTGCCAGCAGCTCCAGGACAGGGGAGAGACGGGAAGCTTTCTTT

J gene: TRBJ2-5
V gene: TRBV27
clone size: few
D gene: NA
CDR3 protein: CASRGFFQETQYF
CDR3 DNA: TGTGCCAGCAGGGGCTTTTTCCAAGAGACCCAGTACTTC

J gene: TRBJ1-2
V gene: TRBV6-1
clone size: NA
D gene: NA
CDR3 protein: CASSEGRGLGYTF
CDR3 DNA: TGTGCCAGCAGTGAGGGAAGAGGGCTTGGCTACACCTTC

J gene: TRBJ1-6
V gene: TRBV7-2
clone size: once
D gene: NA
CDR3 protein: CASSPRRDYNSPLHF
CDR3 DNA: TGTGCCAGCAGCCCCCGACGGGACTATAATTCACCCCTCCACTTT

J gene: TRBJ1-4
V gene: TRBV4-1
clone size: NA
D gene: NA
CDR3 protein: CASSQNRDTVATNEKLFF
CDR3 DNA: TGCGCCAGCAGCCAAAATCGGGACACGGTTGCAACTAATGAAAAACTGTTTTTT